The clone carrying this TCR beta chain has only one observation. The data are from a study of blood T cell repertoires in COVID-19. Study context: Researchers got acute and convalescent COVID-19 samples from the United States, Italy and Spain. T cells, B-cell-depleted T cells, or PBMCs supplied cDNA or gDNA.

The authors' processing: Estimation of nucleated cell counts was performed using reference gene primer amplification. Clones were sequenced by immunoSEQ multiplex PCR, and TCRdb holds only the in-frame ones, with some missing. V, J and clone size derive from that table, while D and trimming were established from the DNA sequence. The data contain under 250,000 clones, approximately 84% of them singletons. The CDR3 runs 13 residues. J gave up 6 bases and V 3 bases, and 2 bases lay outside the gene matches. CDR1 and CDR2 (germline): SGHKS, YYEKEE (reference sequence). The V call is TRBV5-5, the J call TRBJ2-2; 7 bases are a match to TRBD1. The origin of this receptor is a man between 45 and 60 years old with acute or convalescent COVID-19. Input material: peripheral blood. The CDR3 DNA reads TGTGCCAGCAGCTCACAGGGGTCCGGGGAGCTGTTTTTT. Its protein is CASSSQGSGELFF.